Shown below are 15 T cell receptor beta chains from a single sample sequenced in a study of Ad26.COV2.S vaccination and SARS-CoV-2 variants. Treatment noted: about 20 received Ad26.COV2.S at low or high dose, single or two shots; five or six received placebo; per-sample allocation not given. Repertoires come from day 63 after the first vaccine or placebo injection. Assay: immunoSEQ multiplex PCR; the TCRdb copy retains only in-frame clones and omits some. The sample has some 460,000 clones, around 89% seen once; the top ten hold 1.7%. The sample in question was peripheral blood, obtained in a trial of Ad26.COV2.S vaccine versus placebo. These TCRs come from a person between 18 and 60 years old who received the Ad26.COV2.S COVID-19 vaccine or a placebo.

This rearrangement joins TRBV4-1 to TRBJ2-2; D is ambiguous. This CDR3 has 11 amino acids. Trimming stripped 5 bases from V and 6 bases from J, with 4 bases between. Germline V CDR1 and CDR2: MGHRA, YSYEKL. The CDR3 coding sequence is TGCGCCAGCAGCGTATCCGGGGAGCTGTTTTTT. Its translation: CASSVSGELFF.

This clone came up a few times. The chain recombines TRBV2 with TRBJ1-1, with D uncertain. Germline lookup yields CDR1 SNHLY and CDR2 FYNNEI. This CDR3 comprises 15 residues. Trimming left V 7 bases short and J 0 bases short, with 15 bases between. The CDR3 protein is CASTGEGVMNTEAFF. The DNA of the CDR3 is TGTGCCAGCACTGGGGAGGGTGTAATGAACACTGAAGCTTTCTTT.

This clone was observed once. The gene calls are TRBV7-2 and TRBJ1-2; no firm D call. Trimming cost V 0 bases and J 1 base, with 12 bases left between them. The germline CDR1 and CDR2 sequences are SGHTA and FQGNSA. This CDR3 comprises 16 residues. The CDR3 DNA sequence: TGTGCCAGCAGCTTAGCCCCGGCCTCGGGTAACTATGGCTACACCTTC. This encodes CASSLAPASGNYGYTF.

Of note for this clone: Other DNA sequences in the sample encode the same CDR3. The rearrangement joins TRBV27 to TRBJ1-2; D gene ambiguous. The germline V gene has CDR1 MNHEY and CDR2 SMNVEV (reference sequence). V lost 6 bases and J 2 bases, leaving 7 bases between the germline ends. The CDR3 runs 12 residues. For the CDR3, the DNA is TGTGCCAGCAGCGGAGACAACTATGGCTACACCTTC. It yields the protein CASSGDNYGYTF.

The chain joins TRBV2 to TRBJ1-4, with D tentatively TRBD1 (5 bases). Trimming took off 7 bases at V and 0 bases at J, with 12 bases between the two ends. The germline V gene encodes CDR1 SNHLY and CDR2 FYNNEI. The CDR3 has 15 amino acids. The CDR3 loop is CASTTRQPTNEKLFF. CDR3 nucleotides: TGTGCCAGCACGACGAGACAGCCAACTAATGAAAAACTGTTTTTT.

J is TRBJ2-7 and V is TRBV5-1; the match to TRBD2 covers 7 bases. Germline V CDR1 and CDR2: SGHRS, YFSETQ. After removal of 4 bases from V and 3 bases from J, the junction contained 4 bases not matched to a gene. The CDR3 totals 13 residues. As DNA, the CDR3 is TGCGCCAGCAGCCGCGGGGGAGACTACGAGCAGTACTTC. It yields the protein CASSRGGDYEQYF.

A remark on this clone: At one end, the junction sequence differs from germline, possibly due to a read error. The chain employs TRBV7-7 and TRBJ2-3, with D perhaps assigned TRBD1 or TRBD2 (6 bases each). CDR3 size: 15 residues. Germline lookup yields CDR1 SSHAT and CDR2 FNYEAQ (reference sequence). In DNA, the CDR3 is TGTGCTAGCAGCTTAGGGTCGGGGGCCGCAGATACGCAGTATTTT. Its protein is CASSLGSGAADTQYF.

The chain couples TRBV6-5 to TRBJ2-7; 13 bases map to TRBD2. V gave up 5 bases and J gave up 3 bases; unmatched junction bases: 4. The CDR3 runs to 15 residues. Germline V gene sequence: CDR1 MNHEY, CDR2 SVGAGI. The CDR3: CASSPGLAGDYEQYF. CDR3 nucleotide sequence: TGTGCCAGCAGTCCCGGACTAGCGGGGGACTACGAGCAGTACTTC.

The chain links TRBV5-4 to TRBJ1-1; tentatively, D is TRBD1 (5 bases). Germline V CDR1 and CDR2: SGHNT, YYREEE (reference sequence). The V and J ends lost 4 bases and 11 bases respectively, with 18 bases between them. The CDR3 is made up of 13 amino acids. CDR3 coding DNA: TGTGCCAGCAGCCTGCCGGCGGGGGTCGCGGCTTTCTTT. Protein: CASSLPAGVAAFF.

The CDR3 loop is CASSYDRGNEQYF. The CDR3 DNA is TGTGCCAGCAGCTACGACAGGGGGAACGAGCAGTACTTC. The chain recombines TRBV5-5 with TRBJ2-7, with 9 positions matching TRBD1. Germline lookup yields CDR1 SGHKS and CDR2 YYEKEE (reference sequence). With 3 bases clipped from V and 5 bases from J, the junction kept 3 bases outside the gene matches. The CDR3 sequence is 13 residues long. The full variable domain, completed using reference TRBV5-5 and TRBJ2-7, is DAGVTQSPTHLIKTRGQQVTLRCSPISGHKSVSWYQQVLGQGPQFIFQYYEKEERGRGNFPDRFSARQFPNYSSELNVNALLLGDSALYLCASSYDRGNEQYFGPGTRLTVT.

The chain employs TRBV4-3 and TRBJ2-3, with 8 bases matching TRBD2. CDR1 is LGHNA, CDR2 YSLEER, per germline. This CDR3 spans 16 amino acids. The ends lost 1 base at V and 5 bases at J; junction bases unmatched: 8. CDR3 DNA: TGCGCCAGCAGCCAAGGGACGGGGGGGTCGGTAGATACGCAGTATTTT. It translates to CASSQGTGGSVDTQYF.

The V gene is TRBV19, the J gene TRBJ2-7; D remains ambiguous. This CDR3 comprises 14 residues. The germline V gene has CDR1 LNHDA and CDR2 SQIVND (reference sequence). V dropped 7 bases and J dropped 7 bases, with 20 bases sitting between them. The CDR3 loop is CASTLRHSMGEQYF. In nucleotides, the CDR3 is TGTGCCAGTACCCTTCGGCATTCCATGGGGGAGCAGTACTTC.

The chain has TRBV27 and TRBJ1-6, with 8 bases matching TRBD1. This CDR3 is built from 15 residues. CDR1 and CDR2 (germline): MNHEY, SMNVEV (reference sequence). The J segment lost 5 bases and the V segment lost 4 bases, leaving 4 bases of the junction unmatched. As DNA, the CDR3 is TGTGCCAGCAGTTCCAGGACAGGGAATAATTCACCCCTCCACTTT. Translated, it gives CASSSRTGNNSPLHF.

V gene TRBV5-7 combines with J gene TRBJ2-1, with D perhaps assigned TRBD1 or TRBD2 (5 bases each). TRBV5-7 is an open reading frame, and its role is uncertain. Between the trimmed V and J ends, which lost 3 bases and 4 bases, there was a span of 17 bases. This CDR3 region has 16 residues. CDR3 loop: CASSYTGTRAYNEQFF. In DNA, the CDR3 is TGTGCCAGCAGCTACACCGGGACCAGGGCTTACAATGAGCAGTTCTTC.

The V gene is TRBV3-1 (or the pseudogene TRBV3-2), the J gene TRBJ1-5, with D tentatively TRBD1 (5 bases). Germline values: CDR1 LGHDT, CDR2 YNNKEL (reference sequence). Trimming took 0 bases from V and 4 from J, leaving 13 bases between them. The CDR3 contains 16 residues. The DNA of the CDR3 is TGTGCCAGCAGCCAAGATTTCGGGCAGGGTAATCAGCCCCAGCATTTT. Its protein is CASSQDFGQGNQPQHF.